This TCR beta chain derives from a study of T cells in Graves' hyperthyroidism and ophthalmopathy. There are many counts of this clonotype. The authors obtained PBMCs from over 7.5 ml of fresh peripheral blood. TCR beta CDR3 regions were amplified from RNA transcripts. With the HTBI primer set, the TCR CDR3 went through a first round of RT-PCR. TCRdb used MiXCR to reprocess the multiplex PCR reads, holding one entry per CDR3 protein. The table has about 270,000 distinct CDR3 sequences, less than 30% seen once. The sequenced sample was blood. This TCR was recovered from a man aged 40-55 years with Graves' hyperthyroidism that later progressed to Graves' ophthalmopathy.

CDR3 nucleotide sequence: TGTGCCAGCAGGGCGGTAGGGGGCTACACTGAAGCTTTCTTT. Amino acids: CASRAVGGYTEAFF. V is TRBV27 and J is TRBJ1-1; 7 positions agree with TRBD1. The V gene's germline CDR1 is MNHEY and CDR2 SMNVEV (reference sequence). The V gene end was trimmed by 6 bases and the J gene end by 3 bases; junction bases not matched to a gene: 7. This CDR3 spans 14 amino acids.